This TCR beta chain was captured by sequencing in a study of cytomegalovirus exposure and HLA in healthy donors. Study conclusions and caveats: Later analysis identified about 18,000 TCR beta sequences associated with HLA alleles, using a false discovery rate threshold of 0.05. A later analysis found that most CMV-associated TCR beta chains appeared HLA-restricted.

The CDR3 is 16 residues long. Germline CDR1 MDHEN, CDR2 SYDVKM. V was clipped by 3 bases and J by 4 bases; unmatched bases: 8. For this clone: Its antigen is not known.

PCR amplification relied on 60 Vbeta primers (plus 13 Jbeta primers). Authors' data handling: Later, an analysis found roughly 80 million unique TCR beta chains, and about 10 million of these were shared. Assay: immunoSEQ multiplex PCR; the TCRdb copy retains only in-frame clones and omits some. That table supplies the V and J calls and clone size; D and trimming were determined from the DNA. The repertoire holds about 160,000 clones, with 70% to 80% as singletons. The source material was PBMCs. This sequence was found in a man younger than 30 in good health and CMV-seropositive. V is TRBV28 and J is TRBJ2-7, with 11 nucleotides matching TRBD1. The CDR3 here is CASSFSFRDRGYEQYF. The CDR3 DNA reads TGTGCCAGCAGTTTCTCTTTCCGGGACAGGGGGTACGAGCAGTACTTC.